The entry below describes one T cell receptor (beta chain). Its binding antigen is unknown. No base-level quality is on record; no much larger clone is a single base apart. The CDR3 holds 13 amino acids from the cysteine to the phenylalanine. The CDR3 DNA has 39 bases and is translated from base 1. CDR1 and CDR2 were assigned from the germline V gene (reference sequence) as LGHDT and YNNKEL. V and J are truncated by 5 bases and 2 bases respectively, leaving an intervening sequence of 7 bases. This entry comes from a study of blood T cell repertoires in COVID-19 (dated by TCRdb to about 2020). For the wider study: Collaborator samples came from the United States, Italy and Spain and covered acute and convalescent phases of COVID-19. Where available, HLA class I and class II types were obtained from metadata supplied by the sample provider rather than from assay-based typing. The material from the prospective study consisted of cDNA or gDNA derived from T cells, B-cell-depleted T cells, or PBMCs. The samples were drawn from the first 160 participants of the ongoing ImmuneRACE study and from 1,254 subjects provided by 6 global collaborators. The dataset comprised deeply sampled blood TCRbeta repertoires from subjects exposed to, actively infected with, or recovered from COVID-19. Sample metadata almost always included a de-identified subject ID, COVID-19 status, age in years and sex. The repertoires were made available in a free public database intended to serve as a resource for research on the immune response to SARS-CoV-2. Summary of the overall study and its limitations: The amount of clinical and demographic metadata varied by source and participant and was provided uncurated.

Whole blood was collected in K2EDTA tubes by collaborating institutions according to the institutions' own protocols. For TCRbeta analysis, collaborators shipped samples in one of three forms: frozen whole blood, isolated PBMCs, or DNA extracted from either of those sample types. The immunoSEQ Assay, a bias-controlled multiplex PCR, was used to amplify TCRbeta CDR3 regions from genomic DNA. Per the source publication's procedure: The number of nucleated cells in each sample was estimated by amplification of reference gene primers within the assay. To quantify the absolute abundance of each unique TCRbeta CDR3 rearrangement, sequence reads were collapsed and filtered. Productive Simpson clonality was computed per sample as the square root of Simpson's diversity index over productive rearrangements. In TCRdb, the immuneACCESS table is reduced to in-frame sequences with V and J assigned. These tables do not hold every clone; where another copy was compared, an unresolved V gene accounts for under half, and the others remain unexplained. That table furnishes V, J and clone size, whereas the DNA furnished D and trimming. The sample includes roughly 500,000 clones, with 70% to 90% observed a single time. Approximately 2.9% of the sample is held by the ten biggest clonotypes.

The rearrangement joined TRBV3-1 (or the pseudogene TRBV3-2) to TRBJ1-5, with no reliable assignment of the D segment. The sample was peripheral blood. This sequence originates from a human donor in a cohort sampled during active COVID-19. This receptor carries the CDR3 CASSADGNQPQHF. The nucleotide sequence is TGTGCCAGCAGCGCGGATGGCAATCAGCCCCAGCATTTT.